The present TCR beta chain was sequenced within a study of blood T cell repertoires in COVID-19. Study information: Samples came from the United States, Italy and Spain, spanning acute and convalescent COVID-19.

Methods used by the authors: Quantification of nucleated cells was approximated via reference gene primer amplification. TCRdb's copy holds only in-frame clones and misses some; the assay was immunoSEQ multiplex PCR. V, J and clone size derive from that table, while D and trimming were established from the DNA sequence. This repertoire shows some 120,000 clones, around nine tenths found once; its top ten account for around 3.6%. This CDR3 comprises 16 residues. V was clipped by 1 base and J by 3 bases, with 15 bases between them. CDR1 is SGHVS, CDR2 FQNEAQ, per germline. V gene TRBV7-8 combines with J gene TRBJ1-2; D gene uncertain. The sample comprised peripheral blood. This TCR came from a middle-aged man with active COVID-19. CDR3 sequence (DNA): TGTGCCAGCAGCTTAGTACCCGAAACTGAGCACTATGGCTACACCTTC. Protein sequence: CASSLVPETEHYGYTF.